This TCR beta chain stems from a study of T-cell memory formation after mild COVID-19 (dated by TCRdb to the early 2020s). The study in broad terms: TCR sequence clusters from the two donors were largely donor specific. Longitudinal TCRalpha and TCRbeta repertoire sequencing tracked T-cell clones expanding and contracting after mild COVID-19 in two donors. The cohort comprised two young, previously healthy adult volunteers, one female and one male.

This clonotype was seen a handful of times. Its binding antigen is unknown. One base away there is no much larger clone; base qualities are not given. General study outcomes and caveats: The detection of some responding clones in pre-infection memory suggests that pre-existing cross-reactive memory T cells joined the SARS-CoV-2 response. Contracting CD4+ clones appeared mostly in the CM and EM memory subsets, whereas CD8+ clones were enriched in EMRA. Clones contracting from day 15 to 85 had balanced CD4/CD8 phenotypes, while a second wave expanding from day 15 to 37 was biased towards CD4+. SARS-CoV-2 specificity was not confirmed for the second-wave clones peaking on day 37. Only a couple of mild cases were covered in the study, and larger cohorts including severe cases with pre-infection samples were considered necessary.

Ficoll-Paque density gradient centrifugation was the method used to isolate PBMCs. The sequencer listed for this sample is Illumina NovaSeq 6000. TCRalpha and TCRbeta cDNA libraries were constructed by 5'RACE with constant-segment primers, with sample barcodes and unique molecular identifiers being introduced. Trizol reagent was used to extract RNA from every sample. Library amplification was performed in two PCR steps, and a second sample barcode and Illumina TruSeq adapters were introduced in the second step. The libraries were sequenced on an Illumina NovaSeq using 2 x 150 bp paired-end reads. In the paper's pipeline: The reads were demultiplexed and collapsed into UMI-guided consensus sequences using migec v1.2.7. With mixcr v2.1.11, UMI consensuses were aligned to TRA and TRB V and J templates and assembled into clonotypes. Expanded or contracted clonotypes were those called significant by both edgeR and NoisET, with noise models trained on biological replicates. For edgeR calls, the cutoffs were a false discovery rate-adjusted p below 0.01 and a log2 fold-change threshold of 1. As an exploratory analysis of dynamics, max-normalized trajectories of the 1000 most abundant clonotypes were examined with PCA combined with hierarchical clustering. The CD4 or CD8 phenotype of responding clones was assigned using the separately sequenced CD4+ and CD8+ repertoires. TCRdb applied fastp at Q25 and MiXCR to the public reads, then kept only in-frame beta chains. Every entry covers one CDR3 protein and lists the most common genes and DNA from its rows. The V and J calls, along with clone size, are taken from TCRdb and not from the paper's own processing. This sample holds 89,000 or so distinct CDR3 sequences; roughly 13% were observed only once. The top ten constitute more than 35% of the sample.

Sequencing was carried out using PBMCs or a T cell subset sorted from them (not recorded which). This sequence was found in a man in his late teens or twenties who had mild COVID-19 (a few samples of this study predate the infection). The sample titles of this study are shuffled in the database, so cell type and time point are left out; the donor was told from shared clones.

The sequenced DNA is TGTGCCAGCAGAGGGGGGCGGGACGAGCAGTACTTC. Translated, it gives CASRGGRDEQYF. The V gene is TRBV6-6 and the J gene is TRBJ2-7, with the D segment possibly TRBD1 or TRBD2, each aligning over 6 bases. Via the germline V gene (reference sequence), CDR1 is MNHNY and CDR2 SVGAGI. The CDR3, from cysteine to phenylalanine, totals 12 residues. Kept here is only the CDR3 DNA, which spans 36 bases and is read in frame from base 1. V loses 6 bases of germline sequence and J loses 5 bases, and the interval between the two ends is 11 bases.